This TCR beta chain was recovered during a study of T cells after yellow fever vaccination. Points from the study as a whole: Few clonotypes appeared in both CD4 and CD8 compartments. The booster response re-showed most primary clones: roughly 97% CD4, around 90% CD8.

In the case of this clonotype: Its target is unknown.

MiXCR, applied by TCRdb to the 5' RACE reads, yields one record per CDR3 protein. This table holds about 630,000 distinct CDR3 sequences, approximately 13% found once. With 4 bases removed from V and 4 bases from J, the gap between germline ends came to 10 bases. The V gene's germline CDR1 is SNHLY and CDR2 FYNNEI. The CDR3 is 13 residues long. The receptor's source is a man aged 25-45 years who received the YFV17D yellow fever vaccine. The chain combines TRBV2 with TRBJ1-1; D is unclear. Material: PBMCs, obtained on the day of the yellow fever booster vaccination. CDR3 amino acids: CASSVETGTEAFF. The CDR3 region has the DNA TGTGCCAGCAGTGTTGAGACGGGCACTGAAGCTTTCTTT.